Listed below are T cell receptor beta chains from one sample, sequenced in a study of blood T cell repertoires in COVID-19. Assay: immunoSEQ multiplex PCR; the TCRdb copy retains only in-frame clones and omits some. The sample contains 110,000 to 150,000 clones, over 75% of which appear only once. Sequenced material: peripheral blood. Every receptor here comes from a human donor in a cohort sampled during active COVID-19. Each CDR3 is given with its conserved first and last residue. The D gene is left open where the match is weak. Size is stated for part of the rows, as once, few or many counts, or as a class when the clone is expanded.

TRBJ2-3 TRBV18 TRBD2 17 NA TGTGCCAGCTCACCTTTGGGACTAGCGGGTGGCACAGATACGCAGTATTTT CASSPLGLAGGTDTQYF
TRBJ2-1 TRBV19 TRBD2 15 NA TGTGCCAGTAGTCCTATAGCGGGAGGGCGAAATGAGCAGTTCTTC CASSPIAGGRNEQFF
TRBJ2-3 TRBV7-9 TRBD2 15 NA TGTGCCAGCAGCCCAGGACTAGCGGTCACAGATACGCAGTATTTT CASSPGLAVTDTQYF
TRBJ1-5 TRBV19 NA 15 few TGTGCCAGTAGCAGAAACAGAATTAGCAATCAGCCCCAGCATTTT CASSRNRISNQPQHF
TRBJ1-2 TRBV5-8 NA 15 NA TGTGCCAGCAGGAGCCGGGACTGGGGTGGCTATGGCTACACCTTC CASRSRDWGGYGYTF
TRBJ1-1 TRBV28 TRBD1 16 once TGTGCCAGCAGTTTCCTCAGGGGGCTTAGGAACACTGAAGCTTTCTTT CASSFLRGLRNTEAFF
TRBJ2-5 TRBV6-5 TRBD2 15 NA TGTGCCAGCAGTTCCCTCCGGACTAGGAGAGAGACCCAGTACTTC CASSSLRTRRETQYF
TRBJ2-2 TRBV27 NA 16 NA TGTGCCAGCAGTTTATGGGGGGGGACAATCACCGGGGAGCTGTTTTTT CASSLWGGTITGELFF
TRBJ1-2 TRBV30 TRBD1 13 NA TGTGCCTGGAGTGTAACAGGGGGTGGTGGCTACACCTTC CAWSVTGGGGYTF
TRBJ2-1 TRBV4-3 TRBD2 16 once TGCGCCAGCAGCCAACTGGCGGGAGGCCCCTACAATGAGCAGTTCTTC CASSQLAGGPYNEQFF
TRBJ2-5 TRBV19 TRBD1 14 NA TGTGCCAGTAGTATTGGGACAGGGGTAAAGACCCAGTACTTC CASSIGTGVKTQYF
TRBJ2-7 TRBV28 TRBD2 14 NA TGTGCCAGCAGTTTAGCGGGAGAGGCCTACGAGCAGTACTTC CASSLAGEAYEQYF
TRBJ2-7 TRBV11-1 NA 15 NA TGTGCCAGCAGCCCGCTTGGGATAGCGGCGAGCGAGCAGTACTTC CASSPLGIAASEQYF
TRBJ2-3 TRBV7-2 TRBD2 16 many TGTGCCAGCAGCTTCCGGACTAGCGGGGGTGCAGATACGCAGTATTTT CASSFRTSGGADTQYF
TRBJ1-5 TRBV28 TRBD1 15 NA TGTGCCAGCAGTTTTGGTCCCAGGGGGAAAGAGCCCCAGCATTTT CASSFGPRGKEPQHF
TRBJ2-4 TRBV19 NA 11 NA TGTGCCAGTAAAGGGGGAAACATTCAGTACTTC CASKGGNIQYF
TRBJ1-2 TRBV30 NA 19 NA TGTGCCTGGAGTGTAGGGGCAAACCGGCACCCCATCTTAGGCTATGGCTACACCTTC CAWSVGANRHPILGYGYTF
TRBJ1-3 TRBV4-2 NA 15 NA TGTGCCAGCAGCCAAGCGGGGGGCTCTGGAAACACCATATATTTT CASSQAGGSGNTIYF
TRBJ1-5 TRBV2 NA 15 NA TGTGCCAGCAGTGTCGACAGTGGGAAAGCTCAGCCCCAGCATTTT CASSVDSGKAQPQHF
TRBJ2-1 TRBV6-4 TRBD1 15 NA TGTGCCAGCAGTGCGACAGGGGTCCATATAGCGGAGCAGTTCTTC CASSATGVHIAEQFF
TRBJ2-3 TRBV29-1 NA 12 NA TGCAGCGTAGCCACTACGGGAGATACGCAGTATTTT CSVATTGDTQYF
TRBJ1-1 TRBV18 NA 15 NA TGTGCCAGCTCACCGCGGGGGTCGCCGAACACTGAAGCTTTCTTT CASSPRGSPNTEAFF
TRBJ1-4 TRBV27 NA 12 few TGTGCCAGCAGTAAAACAGCTGAAAAACTGTTTTTT CASSKTAEKLFF
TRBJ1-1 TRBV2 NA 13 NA TGTGCCAGTAGAGGACAACTGAACACTGAAGCTTTCTTT CASRGQLNTEAFF
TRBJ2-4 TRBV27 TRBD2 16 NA TGTGCCAGCAGTTACAAGGGCGGGGGGGCAAACCACATTCAGTACTTC CASSYKGGGANHIQYF
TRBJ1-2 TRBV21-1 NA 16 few TGTGCCAGCAGCACCCTTAAACCGCCCTCTACCTATGGCTACACCTTC CASSTLKPPSTYGYTF
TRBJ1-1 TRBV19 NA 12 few TGTGCCAGTAGACTCGGGGGAACTGAAGCTTTCTTT CASRLGGTEAFF
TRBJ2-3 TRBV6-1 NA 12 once TGTGCCAGCAGTGAAGTCATAGATACGCAGTATTTT CASSEVIDTQYF
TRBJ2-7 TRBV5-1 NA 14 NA TGCGCCAGCAGCTTTAGCGGTTCCGTCTACGAGCAGTACTTC CASSFSGSVYEQYF
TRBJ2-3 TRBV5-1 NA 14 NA TGCGCCAGCTTTGTACAGGGTAGTACAGATACGCAGTATTTT CASFVQGSTDTQYF
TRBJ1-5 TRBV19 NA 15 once TGTGCCTCCTCTGTGTATGGCAGCGCGAATCAGCCCCAGCATTTT CASSVYGSANQPQHF
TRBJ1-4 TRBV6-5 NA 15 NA TGTGCCAGCAGTTACCGGGGAAATCCTAATGAAAAACTGTTTTTT CASSYRGNPNEKLFF
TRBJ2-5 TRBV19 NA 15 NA TGTGCCAGTAGTATAGTCCCGGACAGCCAAGAGACCCAGTACTTC CASSIVPDSQETQYF
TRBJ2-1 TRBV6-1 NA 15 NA TGTGCCAGCAGTGAAGACAGATTCTCCTACAATGAGCAGTTCTTC CASSEDRFSYNEQFF
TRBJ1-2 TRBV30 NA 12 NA TGTGCCTTTAACAGGGCAAACTATGGCTACACCTTC CAFNRANYGYTF
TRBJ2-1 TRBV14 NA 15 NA TGTGCCAGCAGCCAAGTAGGCGCCGGGGGCAATGAGCAGTTCTTC CASSQVGAGGNEQFF
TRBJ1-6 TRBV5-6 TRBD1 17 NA TGTGCCAGCAGCTTTAATCAGGGGGCCTCCTATAATTCACCCCTCCACTTT CASSFNQGASYNSPLHF
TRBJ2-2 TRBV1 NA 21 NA TGCACCAGCAGCCAAGATTCCAACCAATTCATCAGCGGGACTGGCAGAGGGGAGCTGTTTTTT CTSSQDSNQFISGTGRGELFF
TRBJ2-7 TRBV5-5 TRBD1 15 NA TGTGCCAGCAGCCCGGACAGGGGGCCCTCCTACGAGCAGTACTTC CASSPDRGPSYEQYF
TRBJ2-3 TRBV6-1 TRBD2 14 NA TGTGCCAGCAGTGAAATGGGAGGGAAAGATACGCAGTATTTT CASSEMGGKDTQYF
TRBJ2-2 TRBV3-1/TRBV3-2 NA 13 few TGTGCCAGCAGCCAATCTTTTTTCGGGGAGCTGTTTTTT CASSQSFFGELFF
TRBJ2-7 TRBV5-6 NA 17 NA TGTGCCAGCAGCTTGGATCACCGACAGATTATAACCTACGAGCAGTACTTC CASSLDHRQIITYEQYF
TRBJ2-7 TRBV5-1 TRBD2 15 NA TGCGCCAGCAGCTCCACCGCGACTAGCGTGAACGAGCAGTACTTC CASSSTATSVNEQYF
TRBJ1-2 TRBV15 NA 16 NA TGTGCCACCAGCAGAGATCTGGCTGGGGGCGGTAAGGGCTACACCTTC CATSRDLAGGGKGYTF
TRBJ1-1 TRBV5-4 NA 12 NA TGTGCCAGTGGGCAGGTGAACACTGAAGCTTTCTTT CASGQVNTEAFF
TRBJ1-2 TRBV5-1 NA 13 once TGCGCCAGCAGCTTTGACACGTCGGATGGCTACACCTTC CASSFDTSDGYTF
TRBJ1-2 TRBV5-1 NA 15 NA TGCGCCAGCAGCCCCCGGGGAGGGCGGGACTATGGCTACACCTTC CASSPRGGRDYGYTF